This T cell receptor (beta chain) was captured in a study of blood T cell repertoires in COVID-19. For the study at large: Acute and convalescent COVID-19 samples came from the United States, Italy and Spain. Nucleic acid was either cDNA or gDNA, and it came from T cells, B-cell-depleted T cells, or PBMCs.

Original data processing: Estimated nucleated cell counts came from reference gene primer amplification. The protocol was immunoSEQ multiplex PCR, while the TCRdb copy is restricted to in-frame clones and leaves out a portion. The V and J calls and the clone size are those of that table, but D and trimming were determined from the DNA. This table has over 250,000 clones, about 85% appearing once. The germline gives CDR1 MNHEY, CDR2 SMNVEV (reference sequence). The CDR3 has 12 amino acids. Trimming stripped 6 bases from V and 2 bases from J, with 7 bases between. The source of this sequence is a human donor in a cohort sampled during active COVID-19. This sequence joins TRBV27 and TRBJ1-2, with D unclear. The sample comprised peripheral blood. The CDR3 sequence is CASRTVNYGYTF. Written as DNA, the CDR3 is TGTGCCAGCAGAACAGTCAACTATGGCTACACCTTC.